Reported below is one TCR beta chain. Its antigen is currently not known. Base qualities were left out, and no much larger clone turns up one base away. Each collaborating institution followed its own protocols to collect whole blood in K2EDTA tubes. For TCRbeta analysis, collaborators shipped samples as frozen whole blood, isolated PBMCs, or DNA extracted from either of those sample types. According to the germline V gene, CDR1 reads MGHRA and CDR2 reads YSYEKL. For this chain, trimming is 3 bases at the V end and 4 bases at the J end, and the number of junction bases without a gene match is 5. From the cysteine through the phenylalanine, the CDR3 covers 14 amino acids. Only the CDR3 region is kept as DNA, spanning 42 bases read in frame from base 1. The data derive from a study of blood T cell repertoires in COVID-19 (dated by TCRdb to the early 2020s). Broadly, across the study: Samples from collaborators originated in the United States, Italy and Spain and spanned both the acute and convalescent phases of COVID-19. The prospective study material was composed of cDNA or gDNA derived from T cells, B-cell-depleted T cells, or PBMCs. Subjects who had been exposed to COVID-19, were actively infected with it, or had recovered from it provided the deeply sampled blood TCRbeta repertoires that made up the dataset. The repertoires were released in a freely available public database intended as a resource for research on the immune response to SARS-CoV-2. The samples were drawn from the first 160 participants of the ongoing ImmuneRACE study and from over a thousand subjects provided by 6 global collaborators. A de-identified subject ID, COVID-19 status, age in years and sex were almost always included in the sample metadata. Where available, HLA class I and class II types were obtained from metadata supplied by the sample provider rather than from assay-based typing. The research as a whole found: How much clinical and demographic metadata was included differed by source and by participant, and the metadata was provided uncurated.

TCRbeta CDR3 regions were amplified from genomic DNA using the immunoSEQ Assay, a bias-controlled multiplex PCR. The authors' pipeline ran thus. Nucleated cell counts per sample were estimated from amplification of reference gene primers within the assay. To quantify the absolute abundance of each unique TCRbeta CDR3 rearrangement, sequence reads were collapsed and filtered. For each sample, productive Simpson clonality was calculated as the square root of Simpson's diversity index over productive rearrangements. Held by TCRdb, this immuneACCESS table contains in-frame sequences only and omits some clones. Under half of the omission traces to an unresolved V gene where checked; the cause of the rest is unknown. The DNA was the basis for D and trimming; V, J and clone size are from that table. The sample data list 45,000 to 65,000 clones, and around 90% of these were observed just once. The ten largest clones add up to about 9.4% of the sample.

Here the chain combines TRBV4-1 and TRBJ2-7, with 8 central nucleotides matching TRBD1. Specimen: peripheral blood. This receptor was obtained from a human donor with acute or convalescent COVID-19. The donor label of this sample is uncertain. CDR3 region: CASSHGQGTYEQYF. At the DNA level, the sequence is TGCGCCAGCAGCCACGGACAGGGCACATACGAGCAGTACTTC.